This T cell receptor beta chain was profiled in a study of human T cells and chemical hapten exposure. Study-level information: Per-sample TCR yield variability stemmed mainly from small pooled library volume differences.

Study-wide findings and caveats: High-frequency TCRs, those above 1 in 1000, stayed the same after DPC sensitization.

Regarding time point: healthy volunteer bleed at 2 weeks. Total RNA came from unfractionated whole blood. V was clipped by 7 bases and J by 3 bases, with 16 bases between them. The V gene's germline CDR1 is DFQATT and CDR2 SNEGSKA (reference sequence). This CDR3 has 13 amino acids. It was the library that attached unique molecular identifiers to individual cDNA molecules. TCRdb independently ran MiXCR on the RACE reads; one entry per CDR3 protein. This table holds roughly 130,000 distinct CDR3 sequences, roughly 9.5% found once. This clonotype has more than one count but fewer than ten. Its target is unknown.

This clonotype was obtained from a male donor in good health. Some clones in this sample may be carry-over from other donors' samples. The chain links TRBV20-1 to TRBJ2-7, with D perhaps matching TRBD1 or TRBD2 (5 bases each). Sequencing was carried out using whole blood. The CDR3 region is CSVRAGADYEQYF. CDR3 nucleotides: TGCAGTGTTCGTGCCGGGGCTGACTACGAGCAGTACTTC.